Listed below are T cell receptor beta chains from one sample, sequenced in a study of CD8+CD57+ T cells in acquired aplastic anemia. TCRdb passed the reads through MiXCR, listing each CDR3 protein once. The sample gives about 180,000 distinct CDR3 sequences, 46% of which show up once; about 2.9% is in the top ten. Sequencing used sorted CD4+, CD8+, or CD8+CD57+ T cells (not recorded which) from PBMCs. These receptors all stem from a human donor in good health. Each CDR3 is given with its conserved first and last residue. D genes are given only for firm matches. Clone size is stated in some rows and not others, as once, few, many or a class when expanded.

size | J | V | length | D | DNA | CDR3
few | TRBJ1-2 | TRBV24-1 | 13 | NA | TGTGCCACCAGTCGGGGATTCGGCTATGGCTACACCTTC | CATSRGFGYGYTF
NA | TRBJ2-7 | TRBV7-9 | 15 | TRBD1 | TGTGCCAGCAGCTTAAGTGGGACAGTCAACAACGAGCAGTACTTC | CASSLSGTVNNEQYF
NA | TRBJ1-1 | TRBV10-3 | 18 | TRBD1 | TGTGCCATCACGGGGACAGGGGGGACCCTTATCATGAACACTGAAGCTTTCTTT | CAITGTGGTLIMNTEAFF
many | TRBJ1-2 | TRBV7-9 | 15 | NA | TGTGCCAGCAGCTCCACAAATACCGACCGCTATGGCTACACCTTC | CASSSTNTDRYGYTF
few | TRBJ1-1 | TRBV2 | 14 | TRBD1 | TGTGCCAGCGGGACAGGGATGGAGAACACTGAAGCTTTCTTT | CASGTGMENTEAFF
many | TRBJ2-7 | TRBV6-5 | 13 | NA | TGTGCCAGCACCGGTATTCTGGGGTACGAGCAGTACTTC | CASTGILGYEQYF
NA | TRBJ1-2 | TRBV2 | 14 | NA | TGTGCCAGCAGTGAAGTGGCCGCTTTTCATGGCTACACCTTC | CASSEVAAFHGYTF
many | TRBJ2-7 | TRBV20-1 | 16 | TRBD1 | TGCAGTGCCCCTGGGGGGGGGGGACAGGGTAATCCCGAGCAGTACTTC | CSAPGGGGQGNPEQYF
many | TRBJ1-1 | TRBV11-2 | 14 | NA | TGTGCCAGCAGCTTTGGACAAAAGAACACTGAAGCTTTCTTT | CASSFGQKNTEAFF
NA | TRBJ1-1 | TRBV29-1 | 12 | NA | TGCAGCGTTGGGGGGCAGGGCTATGGAGCTTTCTTT | CSVGGQGYGAFF
NA | TRBJ2-5 | TRBV25-1 | 12 | NA | TGTGCTAGAGGCTCGGGCCGAGAGACCCAGTACTTC | CARGSGRETQYF
many | TRBJ1-2 | TRBV9 | 14 | TRBD1 | TGTGCCAGCAGCCCACCCGGGACAGGGTATGGCTACACCTTC | CASSPPGTGYGYTF
NA | TRBJ2-3 | TRBV29-1 | 14 | NA | TGCAGCTCCTGGGATAGCGGTAGCACAGATACGCAGTATTTT | CSSWDSGSTDTQYF
NA | TRBJ2-2 | TRBV25-1 | 16 | TRBD2 | TGTGCCAGCAGTTCCTATAGCGGGAGGCGGACCGGGGAGCTGTTTTTT | CASSSYSGRRTGELFF
NA | TRBJ1-1 | TRBV15 | 14 | NA | TGTGCCACCAGCAGAGCACCCATGAACACTGAAGCTTTCTTT | CATSRAPMNTEAFF
NA | TRBJ1-2 | TRBV20-1 | 12 | NA | TGCAGTGCCGCCGGGGGCAACTATGGCTACACCTTC | CSAAGGNYGYTF
once | TRBJ1-2 | TRBV10-3 | 14 | NA | TGTGCCATCAGTGAGTCGGTCGAGAACTATGGCTACACCTTC | CAISESVENYGYTF
NA | TRBJ2-7 | TRBV10-3 | 15 | TRBD1 | TGTGCCATCAGCCACTCCGGGACAGACTCCTACGAGCAGTACTTC | CAISHSGTDSYEQYF
many | TRBJ2-1 | TRBV5-1 | 14 | NA | TGCGCCAGCAGCTTGGATGGGCCCTACAATGAGCAGTTCTTC | CASSLDGPYNEQFF
NA | TRBJ2-7 | TRBV20-1 | 16 | TRBD1 | TGCAGTGCCAGCAGCCAAGAAGGCAGGGGGTACGACGAGCAGTACTTC | CSASSQEGRGYDEQYF
few | TRBJ1-5 | TRBV10-3 | 13 | NA | TGTGCCGCTGGAGAGGGGGGTAATCAGCCCCAGCATTTT | CAAGEGGNQPQHF
once | TRBJ1-6 | TRBV9 | 17 | TRBD1 | TGTGCCAGCAGCGTAGGGCCGGGACAGGGCGGTTATTCACCCCTCCACTTT | CASSVGPGQGGYSPLHF
many | TRBJ2-7 | TRBV7-9 | 13 | NA | TGTGCCAGCAGCCGACTGGGGGGAGGCGAGCAGTACTTC | CASSRLGGGEQYF
once | TRBJ2-7 | TRBV29-1 | 18 | TRBD1 | TGCAGCGTTGAGGGGACCGGGACAGGGAAAAATGGGGACTACGAGCAGTACTTC | CSVEGTGTGKNGDYEQYF
many | TRBJ2-5 | TRBV5-1 | 16 | TRBD2 | TGCGCCAGCAGCTTGGTAGTTGCGGGAGAGCGAGAGACCCAGTACTTC | CASSLVVAGERETQYF
NA | TRBJ2-1 | TRBV7-6 | 13 | TRBD1 | TGTGCCAGCAGTGGGACAGTCTACAATGAGCAGTTCTTC | CASSGTVYNEQFF
NA | TRBJ1-1 | TRBV10-3 | 16 | NA | TGTGCCATCAGTGGGGGGACCTTAGAAGGGAACACTGAAGCTTTCTTT | CAISGGTLEGNTEAFF
many | TRBJ2-7 | TRBV7-3 | 13 | TRBD1 | TGTGCCAGCAGCTCCGACAGGGAGAGCGAGCAGTACTTC | CASSSDRESEQYF
NA | TRBJ1-3 | TRBV10-1 | 11 | NA | TGCGCCATCCAGGGGCGAAACACCATATATTTT | CAIQGRNTIYF
once | TRBJ2-7 | TRBV5-1 | 15 | NA | TGCGCCAGCAGCTCGACAGGCCCAATCTTCTACGAGCAGTACTTC | CASSSTGPIFYEQYF
NA | TRBJ1-1 | TRBV2 | 15 | TRBD1 | TGTGCCAGCAGTGAACTGGGGACAGGGGTCACTGAAGCTTTCTTT | CASSELGTGVTEAFF
many | TRBJ2-7 | TRBV15 | 14 | TRBD2 | TGTGCCACCAGCAGGGTTCGGGGGGGGAGCGAGCAGTACTTC | CATSRVRGGSEQYF
once | TRBJ1-4 | TRBV11-1 | 16 | TRBD1 | TGTGCCAGCAGCGAAGGCACAACAGGGGTTAATGAAAAACTGTTTTTT | CASSEGTTGVNEKLFF
NA | TRBJ2-7 | TRBV29-1 | 12 | NA | TGCAGCGGAAGGGACGGAGTCTACGAGCAGTACTTC | CSGRDGVYEQYF
NA | TRBJ2-3 | TRBV12-3/TRBV12-4 | 16 | TRBD2 | TGTGCCAGCAGAATAGCAGGCGGGGGGGCCGCAGATACGCAGTATTTT | CASRIAGGGAADTQYF
NA | TRBJ2-1 | TRBV6-5 | 14 | TRBD2 | TGTGCCACCGCCCGTAGCGGGTTGGGAAATGAGCAGTTCTTC | CATARSGLGNEQFF
NA | TRBJ2-3 | TRBV28 | 14 | TRBD1 | TGTGCCAGCAGGCAACAGGGGGCTAGAGATACGCAGTATTTT | CASRQQGARDTQYF
NA | TRBJ2-7 | TRBV10-2 | 13 | TRBD1 | TGCGCCAGCAGCCAGGGGGCTGGTTACGAGCAGTACTTC | CASSQGAGYEQYF
NA | TRBJ2-7 | TRBV2 | 14 | NA | TGTGCCAGCAGTGAAAGTCGTACAGTCGGCGAGCAGTACTTC | CASSESRTVGEQYF
many | TRBJ2-7 | TRBV6-2/TRBV6-3 | 15 | NA | TGTGCCACGAAACAGCCCGGGACCGCCTCCACCGAGCAGTACTTC | CATKQPGTASTEQYF
many | TRBJ2-1 | TRBV24-1 | 20 | TRBD2 | TGTGCCACCAGTGATCCCAGGGGACTAGCGGGACCTGAATTAGGTAATGAGCAGTTCTTC | CATSDPRGLAGPELGNEQFF
NA | TRBJ1-3 | TRBV10-3 | 14 | NA | TGTGCCATCAGGGATAGTAGGGGAGGAAACACCATATATTTT | CAIRDSRGGNTIYF
NA | TRBJ1-4 | TRBV20-1 | 12 | NA | TGCAGTGCTCCCGGGACAAATGAAAAACTGTTTTTT | CSAPGTNEKLFF
NA | TRBJ1-2 | TRBV29-1 | 12 | NA | TGCAGCGTTCTCAGTGCCGTTTATGGCTACACCTTC | CSVLSAVYGYTF
NA | TRBJ1-2 | TRBV5-1 | 14 | NA | TGCGCCAGCAGCTTGAGTCAGGCTAACTATGGCTACACCTTC | CASSLSQANYGYTF
NA | TRBJ1-3 | TRBV20-1 | 18 | NA | TGCGGTGCTAGAGATTCCAAGGTTCCAACAGCGAAGGGAAACACCATATATTTT | CGARDSKVPTAKGNTIYF
NA | TRBJ1-1 | TRBV26 | 15 | NA | TGTGCCAGCAGTGATTGGGGACAATCGGACACTGAAGCTTTCTTT | CASSDWGQSDTEAFF
few | TRBJ2-1 | TRBV18 | 11 | NA | TGTGCCAGCTCGCCTAACATGAGGCAGTTCTTC | CASSPNMRQFF
few | TRBJ1-6 | TRBV7-9 | 13 | NA | TGTGCCAGCAGTTTATCGGAGAATTCACCCCTCCACTTT | CASSLSENSPLHF
few | TRBJ2-7 | TRBV24-1 | 11 | NA | TGTGCCAGCAGGGAGAACTACGAGCAGTACTTC | CASRENYEQYF
NA | TRBJ2-3 | TRBV10-3 | 14 | NA | TGTGCCATCAGTGAGTCGAGGAACACAGATACGCAGTATTTT | CAISESRNTDTQYF
many | TRBJ2-1 | TRBV5-4 | 15 | NA | TGTGCCAGCAGCTTGGGACGGACTTCCTACAATGAGCAGTTCTTC | CASSLGRTSYNEQFF
NA | TRBJ1-5 | TRBV11-2 | 16 | NA | TGTGCCAGCAGCTTAGGAGGGGACACGCGAAATCAGCCCCAGCATTTT | CASSLGGDTRNQPQHF
NA | TRBJ1-2 | TRBV2 | 14 | NA | TGTGCCAGCAGTGTAGGGAACTGGGACTATGGCTACACCTTC | CASSVGNWDYGYTF
NA | TRBJ2-3 | TRBV10-3 | 15 | TRBD1 | TGTGCCATCAGTCCGGGACAGGGATCCACAGATACGCAGTATTTT | CAISPGQGSTDTQYF
NA | TRBJ1-2 | TRBV24-1 | 13 | NA | TGTGCCACCAGTGACCCAGGAGATAGGGGCTACACCTTC | CATSDPGDRGYTF
NA | TRBJ2-7 | TRBV6-1 | 13 | TRBD1 | TGTGCCAGCAGAGGGGACAGAACCTACGAGCAGTACTTC | CASRGDRTYEQYF